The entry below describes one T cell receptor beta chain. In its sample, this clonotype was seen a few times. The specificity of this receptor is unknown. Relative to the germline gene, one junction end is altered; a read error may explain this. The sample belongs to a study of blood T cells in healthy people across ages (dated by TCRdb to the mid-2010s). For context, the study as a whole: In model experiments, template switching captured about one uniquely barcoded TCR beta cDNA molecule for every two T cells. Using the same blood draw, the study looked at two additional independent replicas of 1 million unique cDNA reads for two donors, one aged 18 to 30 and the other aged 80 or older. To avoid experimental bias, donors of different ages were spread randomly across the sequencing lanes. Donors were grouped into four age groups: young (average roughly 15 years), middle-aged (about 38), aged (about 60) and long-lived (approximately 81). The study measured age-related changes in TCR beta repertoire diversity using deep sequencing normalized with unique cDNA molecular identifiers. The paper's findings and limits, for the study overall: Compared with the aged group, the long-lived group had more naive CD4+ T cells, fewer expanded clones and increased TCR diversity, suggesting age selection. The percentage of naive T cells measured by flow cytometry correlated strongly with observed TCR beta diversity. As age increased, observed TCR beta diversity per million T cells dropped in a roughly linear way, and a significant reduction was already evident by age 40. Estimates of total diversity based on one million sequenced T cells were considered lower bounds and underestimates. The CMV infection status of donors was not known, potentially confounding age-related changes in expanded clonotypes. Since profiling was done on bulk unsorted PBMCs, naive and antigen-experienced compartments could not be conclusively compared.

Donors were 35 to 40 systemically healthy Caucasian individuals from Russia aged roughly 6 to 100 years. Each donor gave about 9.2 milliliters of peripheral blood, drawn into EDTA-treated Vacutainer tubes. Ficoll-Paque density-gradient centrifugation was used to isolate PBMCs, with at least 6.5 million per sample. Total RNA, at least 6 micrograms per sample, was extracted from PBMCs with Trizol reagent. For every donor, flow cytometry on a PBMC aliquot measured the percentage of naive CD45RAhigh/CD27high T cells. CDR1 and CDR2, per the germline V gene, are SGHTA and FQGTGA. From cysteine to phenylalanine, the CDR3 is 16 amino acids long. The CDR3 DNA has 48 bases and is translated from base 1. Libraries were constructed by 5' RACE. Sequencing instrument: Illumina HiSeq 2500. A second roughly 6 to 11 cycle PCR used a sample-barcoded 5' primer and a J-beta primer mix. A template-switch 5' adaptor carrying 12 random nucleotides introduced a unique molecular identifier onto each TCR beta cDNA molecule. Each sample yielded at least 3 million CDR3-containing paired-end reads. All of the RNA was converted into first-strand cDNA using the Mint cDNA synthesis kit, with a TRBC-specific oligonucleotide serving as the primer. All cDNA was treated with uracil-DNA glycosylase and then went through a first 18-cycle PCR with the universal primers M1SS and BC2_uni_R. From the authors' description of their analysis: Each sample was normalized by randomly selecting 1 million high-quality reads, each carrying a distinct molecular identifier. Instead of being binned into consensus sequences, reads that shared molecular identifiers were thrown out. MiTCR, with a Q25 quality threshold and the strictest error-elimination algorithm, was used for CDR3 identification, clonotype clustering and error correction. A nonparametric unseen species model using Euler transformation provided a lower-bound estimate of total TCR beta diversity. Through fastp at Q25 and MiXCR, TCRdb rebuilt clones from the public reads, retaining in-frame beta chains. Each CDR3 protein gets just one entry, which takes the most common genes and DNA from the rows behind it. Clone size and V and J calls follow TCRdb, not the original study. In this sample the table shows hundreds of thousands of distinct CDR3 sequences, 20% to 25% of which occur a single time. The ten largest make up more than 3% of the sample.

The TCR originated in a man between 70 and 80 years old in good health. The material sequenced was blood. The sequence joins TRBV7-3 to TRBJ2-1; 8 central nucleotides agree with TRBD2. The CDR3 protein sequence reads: CASSQKRGPSYNEQSF. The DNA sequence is TGTGCCAGCAGCCAGAAGCGGGGGCCTTCCTACAATGAGCAGTCCTTC. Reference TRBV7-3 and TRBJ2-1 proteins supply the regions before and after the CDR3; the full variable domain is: GAGVSQTPSNKVTEKGKYVELRCDPISGHTALYWYRQSLGQGPEFLIYFQGTGAADDSGLPNDRFFAVRPEGSVSTLKIQRTERGDSAVYLCASSQKRGPSYNEQSFGPGTRLTVL.